This entry lists 24 T cell receptor beta chains sequenced from one sample in a study of T cells after yellow fever vaccination. TCRdb itself ran the 5' RACE reads through MiXCR, one entry per CDR3 protein. Found here are some 500,000 distinct CDR3 sequences, 13% of them singletons; the top ten hold roughly an eighth. Material: PBMCs, obtained on the day of the yellow fever booster vaccination. These receptors were taken from a man aged 25 to 40 who received the YFV17D yellow fever vaccine.

This clonotype has just a few counts. The gene calls are TRBV10-3 and TRBJ2-7; 9 nucleotides line up with TRBD1. With 4 bases clipped from V and 3 bases from J, the junction kept 7 bases outside the gene matches. In germline, CDR1 is ENHRY, CDR2 SYGVKD. The CDR3 consists of 15 residues. The CDR3 loop is CAISGTGTGRYEQYF. CDR3 DNA: TGTGCCATCAGTGGGACCGGGACAGGGCGCTACGAGCAGTACTTC.

V is TRBV9 and J is TRBJ2-2, with TRBD1 matching over 9 bases. Germline CDR1 reads SGDLS; CDR2 reads YYNGEE. V gave up 3 bases and J gave up 6 bases; unmatched junction bases: 6. The CDR3 length is 15 residues. This chain's CDR3 is CASSDGQGRSGELFF. In DNA form, the CDR3 reads TGTGCCAGCAGCGACGGACAGGGGAGGTCCGGGGAGCTGTTTTTT.

This clonotype occurred a few times. CDR3 protein: CSARQRPYEQYF. Written as DNA, the CDR3 is TGCAGTGCTCGACAGCGGCCCTACGAGCAGTACTTC. The V call is TRBV20-1, the J call TRBJ2-7; D assignment may be TRBD1 or TRBD2 (5 bases each). CDR1 is DFQATT, CDR2 SNEGSKA, per germline (reference sequence). CDR3 size: 12 residues. The ends were cut back, 5 bases at V and 2 bases at J, with 10 bases in the middle.

This clonotype was seen a few times. The rearrangement uses TRBV20-1 and TRBJ2-7, with a weak D call TRBD1 (6 bases). Germline values: CDR1 DFQATT, CDR2 SNEGSKA (reference sequence). V lost 4 bases and J lost 4, with 17 bases in between. The CDR3 extends over 14 amino acids. CDR3 sequence: CSAKISQGVYEQYF. The CDR3 nucleotides read TGCAGTGCTAAGATTTCACAGGGCGTTTACGAGCAGTACTTC.

J is TRBJ1-1 and V is TRBV4-3; no firm D call. The ends were cut back, 1 base at V and 5 bases at J, with 8 bases in the middle. The CDR3 length is 13 residues. Germline V CDR1 and CDR2: LGHNA, YSLEER. In nucleotides, the CDR3 is TGCGCCAGCAGCCAAGCGGGTTGGACTGAAGCTTTCTTT. Protein: CASSQAGWTEAFF.

The chain combines TRBV12-3 or TRBV12-4 with TRBJ2-7; 15 positions match TRBD2. The V gene end was trimmed by 9 bases and the J gene end by 3 bases; junction bases not matched to a gene: 6. This CDR3 comprises 15 residues. As DNA, the CDR3 is TGTGCCAGTACCCTGGGACTAGCGGGGGGCTACGAGCAGTACTTC. Encoded protein: CASTLGLAGGYEQYF.

This clonotype has ten or more counts. The rearrangement joins TRBV10-2 to TRBJ2-7, with 7 nucleotides matching TRBD2. J was trimmed by 10 bases and V by 7 bases; bases with no gene match: 7. CDR1 is WSHSY and CDR2 is SAAADI in the germline V gene. This CDR3 spans 11 amino acids. The CDR3 loop reads CASNRGGLQYF. The CDR3, as DNA: TGCGCCAGCAACCGCGGGGGACTTCAGTACTTC.

This chain links TRBV20-1 with TRBJ1-2; D unresolved. CDR1 and CDR2 from the germline V gene are DFQATT and SNEGSKA (reference sequence). V was shortened by 6 bases and J by 6 bases, with 17 bases between the two germline ends. The CDR3 spans 13 residues. CDR3 sequence: CSASLGRADGYTF. CDR3 DNA sequence: TGCAGTGCCAGTCTCGGAAGGGCAGATGGCTACACCTTC.

The V and J genes are TRBV7-2 and TRBJ2-7; D remains unclear. V shed 5 bases and J shed 2 bases, with 16 bases lying between them. This CDR3 is 15 amino acids long. Germline lookup yields CDR1 SGHTA and CDR2 FQGNSA. The CDR3 coding sequence is TGTGCCAGCAGCCCCCGTTCTGGTCCTGCCTACGAGCAGTACTTC. Encoded protein: CASSPRSGPAYEQYF.

This clonotype showed up many times. V is TRBV20-1 and J is TRBJ2-7; D is unresolved. The germline gives CDR1 DFQATT, CDR2 SNEGSKA (reference sequence). The CDR3 covers 15 residues. Trimming shortened V by 5 bases and J by 4 bases, and 21 bases separated the two germline ends. The chain's CDR3 is CSASQKGGLSYEQYF. The CDR3 region has the DNA TGCAGTGCTTCCCAAAAGGGTGGCCTGTCTTACGAGCAGTACTTC.

The V gene is TRBV11-2, the J gene TRBJ2-4; D gene unclear. Trimming cost V 4 bases and J 13 bases, with 11 bases left between them. Per the germline V gene, CDR1 is SGHAT and CDR2 is FQNNGV. This CDR3 spans 11 amino acids. The CDR3 region has the DNA TGTGCCAGCAGCTCAAGTTTGGTCCAGTACTTC. This translates into CASSSSLVQYF. The full variable domain, rest sourced from reference TRBV11-2 and TRBJ2-4, is EAGVAQSPRYKIIEKRQSVAFWCNPISGHATLYWYQQILGQGPKLLIQFQNNGVVDDSQLPKDRFSAERLKGVDSTLKIQPAKLEDSAVYLCASSSSLVQYFGAGTRLSVL.

The chain carries TRBV20-1 and TRBJ2-5; the D is unclear. CDR3 length: 11 amino acids. V lost 3 bases, J lost 2 bases, and 4 bases lay in between. Germline assignment: CDR1 DFQATT and CDR2 SNEGSKA (reference sequence). The CDR3 loop is CSASSQETQYF. The CDR3 nucleotides read TGCAGTGCTAGCAGTCAAGAGACCCAGTACTTC.

The chain carries TRBV12-3 or TRBV12-4 and TRBJ1-4; D not resolved. V gave up 5 bases and J gave up 8 bases, with 9 bases separating them. The CDR3 runs 12 residues. CDR3 sequence (DNA): TGTGCCAGCAGTAAGGGAGAGGAAAAACTGTTTTTT. Translating it yields CASSKGEEKLFF.

In this sample, this clonotype turned up a few times. As DNA, the CDR3 is TGTGCCAGCAGCTTAGTGGCGGGGCATGAGCAGTTCTTC. This sequence encodes CASSLVAGHEQFF. V usage is TRBV7-8 and J usage is TRBJ2-1; D perhaps matches TRBD2 (6 bases). Germline CDR1 SGHVS, CDR2 FQNEAQ. This CDR3 comprises 13 residues. V was cut by 1 base and J by 8 bases, with 9 bases left in between. Together with reference TRBV7-8 and TRBJ2-1, the CDR3 gives the full variable domain: GAGVSQSPRYKVAKRGQDVALRCDPISGHVSLFWYQQALGQGPEFLTYFQNEAQLDKSGLPSDRFFAERPEGSVSTLKIQRTQQEDSAVYLCASSLVAGHEQFFGPGTRLTVL.

This clonotype was seen repeatedly, ten times or more. The V gene is TRBV7-9, the J gene TRBJ1-4, with TRBD1 as a possible D gene (5 bases). V gave up 5 bases and J gave up 7 bases, with 14 bases separating them. Germline V gene lookup returns CDR1 SEHNR and CDR2 FQNEAQ (reference sequence). The CDR3 runs to 14 residues. CDR3 amino acids: CASSPRGGSEKLFF. Here the CDR3 DNA reads TGTGCCAGCAGCCCTAGGGGCGGGAGTGAAAAACTGTTTTTT.

The genes are TRBV7-2 and TRBJ1-3; possibly TRBD1 for D (6 bases). Trimming took 6 bases from V and 0 from J, leaving 18 bases between them. CDR1 and CDR2 (germline): SGHTA, FQGNSA. CDR3 length equals 17 residues. The CDR3 is CASSSPLRDTSGNTIYF. CDR3 DNA: TGTGCCAGCAGTTCCCCCTTACGGGACACCTCTGGAAACACCATATATTTT.

The table lists this clonotype with a few counts. This chain connects TRBV20-1 to TRBJ1-1; D possibly corresponds to TRBD1 (5 bases). CDR3 length equals 12 residues. The germline CDR1 and CDR2 sequences are DFQATT and SNEGSKA (reference sequence). V lost 7 bases and J 5 bases, leaving 14 bases between the germline ends. The CDR3 DNA reads TGCAGTGTGCAGGGAATGAGGACTGAAGCTTTCTTT. It specifies CSVQGMRTEAFF.

This clonotype was seen more than once but under ten times. This chain uses TRBV5-4 with TRBJ2-5, with no clear D. This CDR3 has 15 amino acids. CDR1 is SGHNT, CDR2 YYREEE, per germline (reference sequence). Trimming took 0 bases from V and 1 from J, leaving 10 bases between them. The CDR3 bases are TGTGCCAGCAGCTTGGTTTGGCAGAGCCAAGAGACCCAGTACTTC. Translated: CASSLVWQSQETQYF.

The rearrangement joins TRBV5-4 to TRBJ2-1; D possibly corresponds to TRBD2 (7 bases). Germline-derived CDR1 and CDR2 are SGHNT and YYREEE (reference sequence). CDR3 length: 15 amino acids. V lost 7 bases and J 6 bases, leaving 20 bases between the germline ends. The CDR3 loop reads CASSGGGTGPNEQFF. The CDR3, as DNA: TGTGCCAGCTCGGGCGGGGGTACAGGGCCCAATGAGCAGTTCTTC.

The chain joins TRBV7-2 to TRBJ2-2; the D gene is possibly TRBD2 (5 bases). Trimming took off 1 base at V and 6 bases at J, with 15 bases between the two ends. Germline CDR1 and CDR2: SGHTA and FQGNSA. CDR3 size: 16 residues. The CDR3 spells CASSLVVASYSGELFF. CDR3 nucleotides: TGTGCCAGCAGCTTAGTGGTTGCTAGCTATTCCGGGGAGCTGTTTTTT.

This clonotype was seen a few times. V and J are TRBV15 and TRBJ1-1; D uncertain. The V gene lost 4 bases and the J gene lost 4 bases, with 10 bases spanning the gap. This CDR3 is 13 amino acids long. Germline CDR1 reads LNHNV; CDR2 reads YYDKDF (reference sequence). In DNA form, the CDR3 reads TGTGCCACCAGCAAAGGTGAGGGCACTGAAGCTTTCTTT. Translating it yields CATSKGEGTEAFF. Filled out from reference TRBV15 and TRBJ1-1, the complete variable domain reads DAMVIQNPRYQVTQFGKPVTLSCSQTLNHNVMYWYQQKSSQAPKLLFHYYDKDFNNEADTPDNFQSRRPNTSFCFLDIRSPGLGDTAMYLCATSKGEGTEAFFGQGTRLTVV.

This clonotype was counted only a few times. This CDR3 is CASSLGSFPSTDTQYF. The CDR3 DNA sequence: TGTGCCAGCAGCTTAGGGAGTTTCCCTAGCACAGATACGCAGTATTTT. This chain joins TRBV7-9 and TRBJ2-3; D is unresolved. Germline CDR1 is SEHNR and CDR2 is FQNEAQ (reference sequence). The CDR3 spans 16 residues. V dropped 1 base and J dropped 0 bases, with 11 bases sitting between them.

This clonotype was counted only a few times. The chain uses TRBV15 and TRBJ1-1; D is unclear. Looked up from germline, CDR1 is LNHNV and CDR2 is YYDKDF (reference sequence). V lost 0 bases, J lost 3 bases, and 14 bases lay in between. This CDR3 region has 16 residues. The CDR3 loop reads CATSRDLSSGDTEAFF. The CDR3, as DNA: TGTGCCACCAGCAGAGATTTATCATCGGGTGACACTGAAGCTTTCTTT.

Concerning this clonotype: The germline gene is not matched at one end of the junction; a read error may be the cause. The chain has TRBV18 and TRBJ2-4; D perhaps matches TRBD1 (5 bases). This CDR3 has 12 residues. Per germline, CDR1 KGHSH and CDR2 LQKENI. The chain's CDR3 is CASSPIQGWAQF. The DNA of the CDR3 is TGTGCCAGCTCACCAATCCAGGGCTGGGCCCAATTC.